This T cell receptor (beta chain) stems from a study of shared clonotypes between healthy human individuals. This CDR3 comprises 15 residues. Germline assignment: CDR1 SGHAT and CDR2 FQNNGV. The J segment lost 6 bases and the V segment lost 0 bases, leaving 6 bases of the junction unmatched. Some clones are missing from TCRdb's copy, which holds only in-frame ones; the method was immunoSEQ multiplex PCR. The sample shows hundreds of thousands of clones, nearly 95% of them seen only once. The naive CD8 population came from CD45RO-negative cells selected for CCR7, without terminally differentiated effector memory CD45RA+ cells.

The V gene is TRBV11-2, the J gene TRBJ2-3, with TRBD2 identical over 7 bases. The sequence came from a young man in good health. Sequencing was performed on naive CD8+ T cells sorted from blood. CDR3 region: CASSLDGGRMDTQYF. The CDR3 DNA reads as TGTGCCAGCAGCTTAGATGGCGGGAGAATGGATACGCAGTATTTT.